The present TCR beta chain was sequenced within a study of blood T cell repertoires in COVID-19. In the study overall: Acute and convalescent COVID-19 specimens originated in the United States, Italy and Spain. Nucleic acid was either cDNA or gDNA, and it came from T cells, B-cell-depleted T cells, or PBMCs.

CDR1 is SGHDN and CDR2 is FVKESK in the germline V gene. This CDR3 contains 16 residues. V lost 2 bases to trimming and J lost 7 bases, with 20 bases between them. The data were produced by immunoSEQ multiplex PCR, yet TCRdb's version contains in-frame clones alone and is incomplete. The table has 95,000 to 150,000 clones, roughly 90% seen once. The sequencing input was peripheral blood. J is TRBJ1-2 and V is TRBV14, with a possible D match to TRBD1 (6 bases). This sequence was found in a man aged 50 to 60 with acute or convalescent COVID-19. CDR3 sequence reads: CASSQNRHGTHTGYTF. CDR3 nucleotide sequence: TGTGCCAGCAGCCAAAATAGACACGGGACACACACTGGCTACACCTTC.